Reported below is one TCR beta chain. No cognate antigen has been identified for it. No base quality information exists; no much larger clone differs at one position. Collaborating institutions collected whole blood in K2EDTA tubes following their own protocols. For TCRbeta analysis, collaborators shipped samples as frozen whole blood, isolated PBMCs, or DNA extracted from either of those sample types. TCRbeta CDR3 regions were amplified from genomic DNA by means of the immunoSEQ Assay, a bias-controlled multiplex PCR. In the paper's pipeline: The number of nucleated cells in each sample was estimated from the amplification of reference gene primers within the assay. Sequence reads were collapsed and filtered to measure the absolute abundance of every unique TCRbeta CDR3 rearrangement. For each sample, productive Simpson clonality was calculated as the square root of Simpson's diversity index over productive rearrangements. Not all clones reach the TCRdb copy of this immuneACCESS table, which keeps in-frame sequences only. Checked studies attribute under half of the gap to unresolved V genes and leave the rest unexplained. That table gives V, J and clone size, and the DNA gave D and trimming. This sample comprises 50,000 or so clones, around 87% of them detected only once. Around an eighth of the sample is in the top ten clones.

This sample is part of a study of blood T cell repertoires in COVID-19 (dated by TCRdb to the early 2020s). For context, the study as a whole: The collaborator samples originated in the United States, Italy and Spain and spanned the acute and convalescent phases of COVID-19. The material from the prospective study consisted of cDNA or gDNA derived from T cells, B-cell-depleted T cells, or PBMCs. Deeply sampled blood TCRbeta repertoires from subjects exposed to, actively infected with, or recovered from COVID-19 were included in the dataset. The repertoires were released in a freely available public database intended as a resource for research on the immune response to SARS-CoV-2. The samples were drawn from two sources: the first 160 participants of the ongoing ImmuneRACE study, and about 1,300 subjects contributed by 6 global collaborators. Sample metadata almost always included a de-identified subject ID, COVID-19 status, age in years and sex. HLA class I and class II types, where available, came from metadata supplied by the sample provider rather than from assay-based typing. What the study reported, not specific to this receptor: The quantity of clinical and demographic metadata differed by source and by participant and was supplied without curation.

This receptor was obtained from a man between 60 and 75 years old with active COVID-19. Sequenced input: peripheral blood.

The nucleotide sequence reads as follows: TGTGCCAGCAGGAGCAGGGGATCCTCTGGAAACACCATATATTTT. Translated, it gives CASRSRGSSGNTIYF. The chain is made from TRBV28 and TRBJ1-3; TRBD1 is possibly the D segment (6 matching bases). The V end loses 6 bases and the J end loses 0 bases, and a stretch of 12 bases separates them. The germline V gene encodes CDR1 MDHEN and CDR2 SYDVKM. The CDR3 runs 15 residues from the cysteine to the phenylalanine. The sequence is cut down to CDR3 DNA, 45 bases in frame from base 1.